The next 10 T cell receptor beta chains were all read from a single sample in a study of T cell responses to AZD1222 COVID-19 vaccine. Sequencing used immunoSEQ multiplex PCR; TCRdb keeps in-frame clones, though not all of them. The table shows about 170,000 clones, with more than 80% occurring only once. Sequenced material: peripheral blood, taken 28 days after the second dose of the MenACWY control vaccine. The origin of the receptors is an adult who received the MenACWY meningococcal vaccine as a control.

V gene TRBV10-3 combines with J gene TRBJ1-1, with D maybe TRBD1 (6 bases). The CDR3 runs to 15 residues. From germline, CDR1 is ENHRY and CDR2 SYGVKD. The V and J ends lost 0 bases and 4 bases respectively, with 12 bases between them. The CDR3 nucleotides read TGTGCCATCAGTGAGTCGCCAGGGGATCCCACTGAAGCTTTCTTT. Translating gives CAISESPGDPTEAFF.

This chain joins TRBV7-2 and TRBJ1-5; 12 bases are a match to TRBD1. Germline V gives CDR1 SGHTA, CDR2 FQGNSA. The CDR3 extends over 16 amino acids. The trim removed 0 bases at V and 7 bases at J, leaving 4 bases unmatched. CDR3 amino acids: CASSLAGTGGGQPQHF. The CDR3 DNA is TGTGCCAGCAGCTTAGCTGGGACAGGGGGCGGACAGCCCCAGCATTTT.

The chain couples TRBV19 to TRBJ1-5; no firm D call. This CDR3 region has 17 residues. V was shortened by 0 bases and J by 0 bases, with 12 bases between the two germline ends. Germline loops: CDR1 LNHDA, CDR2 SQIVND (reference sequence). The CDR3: CASSIESGYSSNQPQHF. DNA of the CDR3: TGTGCCAGTAGTATAGAATCGGGGTACTCTAGCAATCAGCCCCAGCATTTT.

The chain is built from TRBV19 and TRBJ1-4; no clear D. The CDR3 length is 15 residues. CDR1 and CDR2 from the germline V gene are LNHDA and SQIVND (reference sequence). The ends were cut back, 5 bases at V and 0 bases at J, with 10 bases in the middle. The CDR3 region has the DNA TGTGCCAGTAGTTCCTCATTTGCAACTAATGAAAAACTGTTTTTT. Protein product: CASSSSFATNEKLFF.

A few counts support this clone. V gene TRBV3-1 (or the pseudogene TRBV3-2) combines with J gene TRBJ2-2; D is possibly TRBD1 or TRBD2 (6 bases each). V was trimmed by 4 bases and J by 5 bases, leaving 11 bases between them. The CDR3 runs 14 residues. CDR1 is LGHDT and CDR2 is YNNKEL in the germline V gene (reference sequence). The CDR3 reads CASSRKGGTGELFF. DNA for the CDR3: TGTGCCAGCAGCCGAAAGGGGGGAACCGGGGAGCTGTTTTTT.

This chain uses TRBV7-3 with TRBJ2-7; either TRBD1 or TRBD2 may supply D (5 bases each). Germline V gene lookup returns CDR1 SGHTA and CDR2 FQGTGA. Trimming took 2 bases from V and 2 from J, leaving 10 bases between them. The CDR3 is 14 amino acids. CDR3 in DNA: TGTGCCAGCAGCTTAGGGGACGGCCCCTACGAGCAGTACTTC. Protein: CASSLGDGPYEQYF.

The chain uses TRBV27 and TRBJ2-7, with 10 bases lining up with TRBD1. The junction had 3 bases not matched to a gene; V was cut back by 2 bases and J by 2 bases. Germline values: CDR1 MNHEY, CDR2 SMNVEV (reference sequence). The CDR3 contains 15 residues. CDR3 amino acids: CASSLRGTGAYEQYF. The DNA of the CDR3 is TGTGCCAGCAGTTTAAGAGGGACAGGGGCCTACGAGCAGTACTTC.

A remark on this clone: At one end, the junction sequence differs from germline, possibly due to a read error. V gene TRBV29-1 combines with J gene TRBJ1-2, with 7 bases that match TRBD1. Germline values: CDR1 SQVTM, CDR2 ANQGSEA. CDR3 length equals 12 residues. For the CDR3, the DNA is TGCAGCGTCGCGGGACAGCGGTTGTGGCCCTTCTTC. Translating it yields CSVAGQRLWPFF.

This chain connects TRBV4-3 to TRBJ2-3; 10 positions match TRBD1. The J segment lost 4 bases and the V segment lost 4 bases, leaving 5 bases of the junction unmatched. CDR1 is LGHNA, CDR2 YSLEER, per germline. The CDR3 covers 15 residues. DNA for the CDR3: TGCGCCAGCAGCCTGGGGGACAGGGGTGCAGATACGCAGTATTTT. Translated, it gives CASSLGDRGADTQYF.

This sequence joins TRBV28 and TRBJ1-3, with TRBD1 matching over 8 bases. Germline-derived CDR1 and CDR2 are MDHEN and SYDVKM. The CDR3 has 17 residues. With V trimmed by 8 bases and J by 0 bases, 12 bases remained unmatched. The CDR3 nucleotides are TGTGCCAGCCAAGGACAGGGATTCCGCGTCTCTGGAAACACCATATATTTT. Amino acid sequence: CASQGQGFRVSGNTIYF.